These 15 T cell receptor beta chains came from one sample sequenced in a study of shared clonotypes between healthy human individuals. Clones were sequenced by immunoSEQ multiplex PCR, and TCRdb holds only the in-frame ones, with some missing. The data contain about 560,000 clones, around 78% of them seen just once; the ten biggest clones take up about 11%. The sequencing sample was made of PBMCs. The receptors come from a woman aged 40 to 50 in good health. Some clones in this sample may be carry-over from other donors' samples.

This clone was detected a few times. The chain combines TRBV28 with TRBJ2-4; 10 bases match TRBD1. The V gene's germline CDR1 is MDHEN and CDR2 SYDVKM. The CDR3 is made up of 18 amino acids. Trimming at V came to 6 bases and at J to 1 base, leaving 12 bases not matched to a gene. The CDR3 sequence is CASSPGPRQGAAKNIQYF. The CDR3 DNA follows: TGTGCCAGCAGCCCGGGGCCCCGACAGGGGGCGGCCAAAAACATTCAGTACTTC.

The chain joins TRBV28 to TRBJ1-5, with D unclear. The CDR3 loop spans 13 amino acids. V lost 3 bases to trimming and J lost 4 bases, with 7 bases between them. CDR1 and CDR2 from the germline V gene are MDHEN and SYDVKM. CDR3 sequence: CASSLGENQPQHF. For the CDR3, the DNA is TGTGCCAGCAGTTTGGGCGAGAATCAGCCCCAGCATTTT.

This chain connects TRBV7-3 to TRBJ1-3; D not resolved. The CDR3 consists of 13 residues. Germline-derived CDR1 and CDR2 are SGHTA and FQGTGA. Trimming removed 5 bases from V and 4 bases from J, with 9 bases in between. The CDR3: CASSAGPGNTIYF. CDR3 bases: TGTGCCAGCAGCGCCGGACCGGGAAACACCATATATTTT.

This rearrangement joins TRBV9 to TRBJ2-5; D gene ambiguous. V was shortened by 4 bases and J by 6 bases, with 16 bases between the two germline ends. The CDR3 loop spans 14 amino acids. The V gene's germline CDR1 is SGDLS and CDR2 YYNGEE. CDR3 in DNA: TGTGCCAGCAGCAGGTTGAGTGGTGGAAAGACCCAGTACTTC. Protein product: CASSRLSGGKTQYF.

As DNA, the CDR3 is TGCAGCGCTTACCGCGGACTAGCGGGAGGGCCCTCCCAAGAGACCCAGTACTTC. It translates to CSAYRGLAGGPSQETQYF. The chain is built from TRBV29-1 and TRBJ2-5, with 15 nucleotides matching TRBD2. The CDR3 runs to 18 residues. CDR1 and CDR2 from the germline V gene are SQVTM and ANQGSEA. J was trimmed by 1 base and V by 7 bases; bases with no gene match: 13. The whole variable domain, remainder taken from reference TRBV29-1 and TRBJ2-5, is SAVISQKPSRDICQRGTSLTIQCQVDSQVTMMFWYRQQPGQSLTLIATANQGSEATYESGFVIDKFPISRPNLTFSTLTVSNMSPEDSSIYLCSAYRGLAGGPSQETQYFGPGTRLLVL.

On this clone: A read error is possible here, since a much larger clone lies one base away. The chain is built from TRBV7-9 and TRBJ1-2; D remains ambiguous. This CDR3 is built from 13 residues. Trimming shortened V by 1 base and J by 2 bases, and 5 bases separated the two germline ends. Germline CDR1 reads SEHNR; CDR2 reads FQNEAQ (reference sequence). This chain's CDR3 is CASSLEANYGYTF. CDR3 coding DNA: TGTGCCAGCAGCTTAGAGGCAAACTATGGCTACACCTTC. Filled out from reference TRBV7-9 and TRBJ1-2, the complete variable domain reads DTGVSQNPRHKITKRGQNVTFRCDPISEHNRLYWYRQTLGQGPEFLTYFQNEAQLEKSRLLSDRFSAERPKGSFSTLEIQRTEQGDSAMYLCASSLEANYGYTFGSGTRLTVV.

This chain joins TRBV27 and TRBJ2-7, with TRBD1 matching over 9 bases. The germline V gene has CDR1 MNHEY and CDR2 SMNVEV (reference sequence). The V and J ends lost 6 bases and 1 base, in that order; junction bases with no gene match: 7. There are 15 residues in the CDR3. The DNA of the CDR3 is TGTGCCAGCAGAAACACGGGACAGGGATCCTACGAGCAGTACTTC. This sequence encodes CASRNTGQGSYEQYF.

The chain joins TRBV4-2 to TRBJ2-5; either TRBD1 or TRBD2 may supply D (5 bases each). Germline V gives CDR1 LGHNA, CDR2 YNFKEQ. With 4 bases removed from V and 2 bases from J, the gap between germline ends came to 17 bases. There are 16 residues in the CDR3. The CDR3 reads CASSLRGAGQQETQYF. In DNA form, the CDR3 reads TGTGCCAGCAGCCTCAGAGGGGCAGGACAACAAGAGACCCAGTACTTC.

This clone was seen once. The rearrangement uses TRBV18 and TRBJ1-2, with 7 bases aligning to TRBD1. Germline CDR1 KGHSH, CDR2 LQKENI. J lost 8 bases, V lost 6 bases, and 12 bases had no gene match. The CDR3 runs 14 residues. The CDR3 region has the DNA TGTGCCAGCTCGCGGGACAGAAATTTGATGGGCTACACCTTC. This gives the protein CASSRDRNLMGYTF.

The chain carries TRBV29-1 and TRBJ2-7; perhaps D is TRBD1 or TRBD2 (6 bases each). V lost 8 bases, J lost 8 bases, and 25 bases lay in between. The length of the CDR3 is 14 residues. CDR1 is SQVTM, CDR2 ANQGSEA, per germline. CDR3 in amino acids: CSFSKGGLATQQYF. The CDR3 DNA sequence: TGCAGCTTCTCGAAGGGGGGATTAGCTACGCAGCAGTACTTC.

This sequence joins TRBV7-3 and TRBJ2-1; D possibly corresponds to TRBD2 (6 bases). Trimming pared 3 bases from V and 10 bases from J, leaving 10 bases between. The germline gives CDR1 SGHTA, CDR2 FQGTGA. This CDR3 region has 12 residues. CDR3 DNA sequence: TGTGCCAGCAGCTTGGGGCGGGAAGAGCAGTTCTTC. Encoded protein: CASSLGREEQFF.

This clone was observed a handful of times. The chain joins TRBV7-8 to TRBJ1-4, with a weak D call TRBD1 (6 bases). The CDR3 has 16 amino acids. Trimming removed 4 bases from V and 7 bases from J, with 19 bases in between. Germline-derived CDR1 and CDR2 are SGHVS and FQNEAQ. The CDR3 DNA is TGTGCCAGCAGCTCATTTAGGGGGGGAACGGGTGAAAAACTGTTTTTT. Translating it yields CASSSFRGGTGEKLFF.

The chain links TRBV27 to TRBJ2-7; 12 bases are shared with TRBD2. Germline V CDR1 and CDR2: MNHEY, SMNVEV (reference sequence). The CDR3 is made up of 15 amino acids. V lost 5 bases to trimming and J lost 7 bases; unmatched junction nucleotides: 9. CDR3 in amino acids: CASSGTLAGGDEQYF. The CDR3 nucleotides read TGTGCCAGCAGTGGCACACTAGCGGGAGGTGATGAGCAGTACTTC.

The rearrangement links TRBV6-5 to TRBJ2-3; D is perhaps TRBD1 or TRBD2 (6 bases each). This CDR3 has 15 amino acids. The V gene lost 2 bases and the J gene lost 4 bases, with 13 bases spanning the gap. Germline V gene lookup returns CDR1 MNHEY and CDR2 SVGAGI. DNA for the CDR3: TGTGCCAGCAGTTACGGCGAGGGGGGTCCAGATACGCAGTATTTT. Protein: CASSYGEGGPDTQYF.

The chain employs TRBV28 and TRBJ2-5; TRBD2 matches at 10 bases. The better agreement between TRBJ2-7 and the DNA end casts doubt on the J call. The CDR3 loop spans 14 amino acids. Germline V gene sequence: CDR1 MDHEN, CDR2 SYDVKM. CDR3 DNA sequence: TGTGCCAGCAGGGCTAGCGGGAGTAAGTACGAGCAGTACTTC. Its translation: CASRASGSKYEQYF.